One sample yielded the 24 T cell receptor beta chains listed below, sequenced in a study of spatial heterogeneity in lung cancer. Each CDR3 protein gets one entry after TCRdb re-called the 5' RACE reads with MiXCR. The table has about 80,000 distinct CDR3 sequences, about 8% seen once; the top ten hold 6% to 7%. The time point was: sample taken at primary tumor resection. Sequencing was performed on PBMCs, taken at surgery. These TCRs come from a male donor with early-stage non-small cell lung cancer.

The gene calls are TRBV6-5 and TRBJ1-6; TRBD1 matches at 7 bases. V lost 2 bases to trimming and J lost 7 bases; unmatched junction nucleotides: 5. This CDR3 has 15 amino acids. Per germline, CDR1 MNHEY and CDR2 SVGAGI. CDR3 nucleotides: TGTGCCAGCAGTTACGGTGGGACAGTAAATTCACCCCTCCACTTT. This sequence encodes CASSYGGTVNSPLHF.

This clonotype came up a few times. The rearrangement links TRBV30 to TRBJ1-4; D is ambiguous. Germline CDR1 GTSNPN, CDR2 SVGIG (reference sequence). This CDR3 is 14 amino acids long. V shed 1 base and J shed 8 bases, with 14 bases lying between them. CDR3 bases: TGTGCCTGGAGTGCTGACCGGGTAGGGGAAAAACTGTTTTTT. This encodes CAWSADRVGEKLFF. Full variable domain (missing parts from reference TRBV30 and TRBJ1-4): SQTIHQWPATLVQPVGSPLSLECTVEGTSNPNLYWYRQAAGRGLQLLFYSVGIGQISSEVPQNLSASRPQDRQFILSSKKLLLSDSGFYLCAWSADRVGEKLFFGSGTQLSVL.

Many counts were recorded for this clonotype. This chain links TRBV4-1 with TRBJ2-7; 9 nucleotides align to TRBD1. This CDR3 has 14 amino acids. CDR1 is MGHRA and CDR2 is YSYEKL in the germline V gene. The trim removed 5 bases at V and 3 bases at J, leaving 5 bases unmatched. CDR3 sequence: CASSYTGQGYEQYF. CDR3 nucleotide sequence: TGCGCCAGCAGCTACACGGGACAGGGCTACGAGCAGTACTTC.

The sample holds a few counts of this clonotype. V usage is TRBV4-3 and J usage is TRBJ1-2, with D tentatively TRBD1 (5 bases). The V gene lost 0 bases and the J gene lost 8 bases, with 13 bases spanning the gap. This CDR3 has 14 residues. Per the germline V gene, CDR1 is LGHNA and CDR2 is YSLEER. The CDR3 sequence is CASSQELGVRGYTF. The CDR3 nucleotides read TGCGCCAGCAGCCAAGAGCTGGGGGTGCGCGGCTACACCTTC.

V gene TRBV20-1 combines with J gene TRBJ2-7; D possibly corresponds to TRBD1 (5 bases). With 6 bases removed from V and 4 bases from J, the gap between germline ends came to 16 bases. This CDR3 contains 13 residues. From germline, CDR1 is DFQATT and CDR2 SNEGSKA (reference sequence). CDR3: CSAKGPGPYEQYF. CDR3 sequence (DNA): TGCAGTGCCAAGGGGCCTGGTCCATACGAGCAGTACTTC.

This clonotype was detected many times. V is TRBV3-1 and J is TRBJ2-7; weak D call: TRBD1 (6 bases). Trimming stripped 2 bases from V and 5 bases from J, with 13 bases between. This CDR3 has 14 residues. The V gene's germline CDR1 is LGHDT and CDR2 YNNKEL (reference sequence). CDR3 nucleotides: TGTGCCAGCAGCCAACGATCCGGGACAAACGAGCAGTACTTC. Its protein is CASSQRSGTNEQYF.

The chain employs TRBV7-9 and TRBJ2-1; a weak D match, TRBD1 (5 bases). Germline CDR1 is SEHNR and CDR2 is FQNEAQ (reference sequence). The V and J ends lost 4 bases and 7 bases respectively, with 14 bases between them. This CDR3 region has 14 residues. CDR3 sequence: CASSWQGNTNEQFF. The CDR3 region has the DNA TGTGCCAGCAGCTGGCAGGGAAACACGAATGAGCAGTTCTTC.

This clonotype was seen at least ten times. V is TRBV4-2 and J is TRBJ2-1; D possibly corresponds to TRBD2 (6 bases). Germline V gives CDR1 LGHNA, CDR2 YNFKEQ. The germline V and J ends were trimmed by 1 base and 7 bases, with 20 bases remaining between them. This CDR3 is built from 17 residues. In DNA, the CDR3 is TGTGCCAGCAGCCAAGTGGCGGGAACGGTCGAATCTAATGAGCAGTTCTTC. Protein sequence: CASSQVAGTVESNEQFF.

The chain combines TRBV6-5 with TRBJ1-1; D call uncertain. The CDR3 runs to 13 residues. Germline CDR1 and CDR2: MNHEY and SVGAGI. The V gene lost 6 bases and the J gene lost 3 bases, with 11 bases spanning the gap. The CDR3 here is CASRVGRDTEAFF. For the CDR3, the DNA is TGTGCCAGCAGAGTAGGGAGGGACACTGAAGCTTTCTTT.

The V call is TRBV4-2, the J call TRBJ2-2; TRBD2 matches 12 bases. V was clipped by 3 bases and J by 6 bases; unmatched bases: 5. This CDR3 spans 16 amino acids. CDR1 and CDR2 from the germline V gene are LGHNA and YNFKEQ. CDR3 loop: CASSQTSGSGSGELFF. In nucleotides, the CDR3 is TGTGCCAGCAGCCAGACTAGCGGGAGTGGGTCCGGGGAGCTGTTTTTT.

This clonotype was counted ten times or more. This chain connects TRBV9 to TRBJ1-2; possibly TRBD1 for D (6 bases). Trimming left V 4 bases short and J 8 bases short, with 24 bases between. The CDR3 is 16 amino acids. Germline V gene data show CDR1 as SGDLS and CDR2 as YYNGEE. The CDR3 is CASSSPRGLSDGGYTF. DNA of the CDR3: TGTGCCAGCAGCAGTCCCCGGGGGCTCAGCGACGGCGGCTACACCTTC.

This clonotype was picked up many times. J is TRBJ1-5 and V is TRBV12-3 or TRBV12-4; D perhaps matches TRBD1 (6 bases). CDR3 length: 14 residues. Trimming cost V 3 bases and J 7 bases, with 13 bases left between them. The CDR3 bases are TGTGCCAGCAGTTTTTCAGGGGCCGAACAGCCCCAGCATTTT. It codes for CASSFSGAEQPQHF.

There are many counts of this clonotype. V usage is TRBV30 and J usage is TRBJ2-1; 7 bases line up with TRBD2. CDR1 and CDR2 (germline): GTSNPN, SVGIG (reference sequence). This CDR3 spans 13 amino acids. V dropped 6 bases and J dropped 9; count of bases not matched to a gene: 11. The CDR3 DNA is TGTGCCTGCGCCCCAGGACTAGAGGGTGAGCAGTTCTTC. Its translation: CACAPGLEGEQFF.

The chain employs TRBV5-6 and TRBJ1-2; the D is unclear. The V end was cut by 0 bases, the J end by 4 bases, with 16 bases between. The CDR3 spans 16 residues. Germline V gene sequence: CDR1 SGHDT, CDR2 YYEEEE. In DNA form, the CDR3 reads TGTGCCAGCAGCTTGGAAAGGAGGGCCCTCGGCTATGGCTACACCTTC. As protein: CASSLERRALGYGYTF.

The V gene is TRBV5-1, the J gene TRBJ2-2, with 9 bases fitting TRBD2. The junction had 3 bases not matched to a gene; V was cut back by 1 base and J by 2 bases. This CDR3 is built from 16 residues. Germline V lookup: CDR1 SGHRS, CDR2 YFSETQ. The CDR3, as DNA: TGCGCCAGCAGCTTGTTACTAGCGGGCAACACCGGGGAGCTGTTTTTT. This encodes CASSLLLAGNTGELFF.

This clonotype was detected ten times or more. V gene TRBV5-1 combines with J gene TRBJ2-3; perhaps TRBD1 as D (5 bases). V was trimmed by 6 bases and J by 0 bases, leaving 17 bases between them. The CDR3 is made up of 16 amino acids. Germline lookup yields CDR1 SGHRS and CDR2 YFSETQ. Written as DNA, the CDR3 is TGCGCCAGCACTGATCACAGGAGCGCTAGCACAGATACGCAGTATTTT. Encoded protein: CASTDHRSASTDTQYF.

This clonotype showed up many times. The chain recombines TRBV5-1 with TRBJ2-2, with TRBD2 identical over 10 bases. CDR3 length equals 16 residues. Germline V lookup: CDR1 SGHRS, CDR2 YFSETQ. Trimming took 2 bases from V and 4 from J; bases not matched to a gene: 5. Written as DNA, the CDR3 is TGCGCCAGCAGCTTCGCTAGCGGGAGAGGCACCGGGGAGCTGTTTTTT. It yields the protein CASSFASGRGTGELFF.

To note about this clonotype: The CDR3 does not close with the conserved phenylalanine or tryptophan, likely indicating a read error. The V and J genes are TRBV15 and TRBJ2-5; possibly TRBD1 for D (7 bases). CDR1 and CDR2 (germline): LNHNV, YYDKDF (reference sequence). The V gene lost 2 bases and the J gene lost 5 bases, with 9 bases spanning the gap. CDR3 length: 13 residues. The CDR3 is CATSRSGGETQYS. In DNA, the CDR3 is TGTGCCACCAGCAGATCAGGGGGGGAGACCCAGTACTCC.

This clonotype showed up just a few times. The rearrangement uses TRBV11-3 and TRBJ2-3; 9 positions match TRBD2. The V segment lost 5 bases and the J segment 2 bases; nucleotides outside the gene matches: 8. Per the germline V gene, CDR1 is SGHNT and CDR2 is YENEEA. CDR3 length equals 16 residues. CDR3 DNA: TGTGCCAGCAGCGCGCTTCTAGCGGGACCCACAGATACGCAGTATTTT. This translates into CASSALLAGPTDTQYF.

This clonotype has only a few counts. This chain connects TRBV2 to TRBJ1-1; D is undetermined. CDR3 length: 12 residues. Trimming cost V 10 bases and J 7 bases, with 16 bases left between them. CDR1 is SNHLY, CDR2 FYNNEI, per germline. The CDR3 protein is CATALQQVEAFF. DNA for the CDR3: TGTGCCACCGCTTTACAGCAAGTTGAAGCTTTCTTT.

The rearrangement joins TRBV6-6 to TRBJ1-4; D not resolved. V lost 4 bases, J lost 0 bases, and 12 bases lay in between. CDR1 is MNHNY and CDR2 is SVGAGI in the germline V gene (reference sequence). The CDR3 runs 16 residues. The CDR3 DNA reads TGTGCCAGCAGTTCACGGGTCGTTGCAACTAATGAAAAACTGTTTTTT. It codes for CASSSRVVATNEKLFF.

J is TRBJ1-2 and V is TRBV20-1; D is ambiguous. The ends were cut back, 2 bases at V and 4 bases at J, with 11 bases in the middle. This CDR3 spans 13 amino acids. Looked up from germline, CDR1 is DFQATT and CDR2 is SNEGSKA (reference sequence). The CDR3 sequence: CSARSGEIYGYTF. The CDR3 DNA reads TGCAGTGCTAGATCCGGGGAAATCTATGGCTACACCTTC.

This clonotype was seen at least ten times. This chain links TRBV29-1 with TRBJ2-7; D is possibly TRBD2 (5 bases). This CDR3 region has 13 residues. The V and J ends lost 1 base and 1 base respectively, with 8 bases between them. The germline CDR1 and CDR2 sequences are SQVTM and ANQGSEA. CDR3 nucleotide sequence: TGCAGCGTTGAAGGGTCGGGATCCTACGAGCAGTACTTC. This gives the protein CSVEGSGSYEQYF.

In this sample, this clonotype turned up a few times. V usage is TRBV6-1 and J usage is TRBJ2-7; 8 bases map to TRBD1. The junction had 6 bases not matched to a gene; V was cut back by 8 bases and J by 0 bases. The germline V gene has CDR1 MNHNS and CDR2 SASEGT. The CDR3 totals 14 residues. CDR3 region: CASAGTGGSYEQYF. Here the CDR3 DNA reads TGTGCCAGCGCCGGAACAGGGGGCTCCTACGAGCAGTACTTC.